A single sample gave rise to the 12 T cell receptor beta chains below, sequenced in a study of blood T cells in healthy people across ages. Together with a sample-barcoded 5' primer, a J-beta primer mix was included in a second PCR lasting roughly 6 to 12 cycles. TCRdb processed the 5' RACE reads anew with MiXCR; each CDR3 protein has one entry. Altogether about 1.7 million distinct CDR3 sequences are present, 25% to 30% being singletons, with the ten largest covering about 8%. The sequenced material came from blood. The receptors were sampled from a woman aged 25-40 years in good health.

This chain connects TRBV20-1 to TRBJ2-4; D might be TRBD1 or TRBD2, each matching 7 bases. CDR1 is DFQATT and CDR2 is SNEGSKA in the germline V gene (reference sequence). Trimming removed 1 base at V and 13 bases at J, with 17 bases between. The CDR3 is 13 amino acids. CDR3 loop: CSARGTGEGEQYF. CDR3 bases: TGCAGTGCTAGAGGCACAGGGGAGGGAGAGCAGTACTTC.

The chain couples TRBV5-1 to TRBJ2-2; maybe TRBD2 (6 bases). The CDR3 is made up of 14 amino acids. The germline V and J ends were trimmed by 0 bases and 8 bases, with 11 bases remaining between them. CDR1 and CDR2 from the germline V gene are SGHRS and YFSETQ. The CDR3 reads CASSLDGTYGELFF. In DNA, the CDR3 is TGCGCCAGCAGCTTGGACGGGACTTATGGGGAGCTGTTTTTT.

This clonotype was seen a few times. This sequence joins TRBV5-6 and TRBJ2-4; 7 bases map to TRBD1. Looked up from germline, CDR1 is SGHDT and CDR2 is YYEEEE. V shed 5 bases, J shed 13 bases, and the junction held 12 bases outside the gene matches. The CDR3 is 13 amino acids. As DNA, the CDR3 is TGTGCCAGCAGAAAAACAGGGGTGAGAGAGCAGTACTTC. As protein: CASRKTGVREQYF.

This clonotype showed up just a few times. The chain employs TRBV5-1 and TRBJ1-4; D not resolved. The CDR3 length is 15 residues. CDR1 and CDR2 (germline): SGHRS, YFSETQ. Between the trimmed V and J ends, which lost 6 bases and 5 bases, there was a span of 17 bases. CDR3 coding DNA: TGCGCCAGCACGCCAACGATAATGGGGAATGAAAAACTGTTTTTT. It codes for CASTPTIMGNEKLFF. Together with reference TRBV5-1 and TRBJ1-4, the CDR3 gives the full variable domain: KAGVTQTPRYLIKTRGQQVTLSCSPISGHRSVSWYQQTPGQGLQFLFEYFSETQRNKGNFPGRFSGRQFSNSRSEMNVSTLELGDSALYLCASTPTIMGNEKLFFGSGTQLSVL.

CDR3 sequence reads: CASRRLDRNTEAFF. The CDR3 DNA is TGTGCCAGCAGACGCCTGGACAGAAACACTGAAGCTTTCTTT. The genes are TRBV6-2 or TRBV6-3 and TRBJ1-1; perhaps TRBD1 as D (6 bases). Germline V gene lookup returns CDR1 MNHEY and CDR2 SVGEGT. The CDR3 is 14 residues long. V was clipped by 6 bases and J by 2 bases, with 13 bases between them.

This clonotype came up once. The gene calls are TRBV27 and TRBJ1-1; D is perhaps TRBD1 (5 bases). Germline values: CDR1 MNHEY, CDR2 SMNVEV (reference sequence). The CDR3 has 14 amino acids. V was clipped by 8 bases and J by 5 bases, with 18 bases between them. For the CDR3, the DNA is TGTGCCAGCTGGGGTGGATGGGGGAGAACTGAAGCTTTCTTT. Its translation is CASWGGWGRTEAFF.

The chain couples TRBV6-5 to TRBJ2-2; D not certain. CDR1 and CDR2 from the germline V gene are MNHEY and SVGAGI. The CDR3 length is 15 residues. V was trimmed by 2 bases and J by 0 bases, leaving 7 bases between them. DNA for the CDR3: TGTGCCAGCAGTTACGGGCTAGCGAACACCGGGGAGCTGTTTTTT. As protein: CASSYGLANTGELFF.

This clonotype was seen at least ten times. At one end, the junction sequence differs from germline, possibly due to a read error. The V call is TRBV29-1, the J call TRBJ2-7, with D tentatively TRBD2 (7 bases). Germline CDR1 is SQVTM and CDR2 is ANQGSEA. The CDR3 loop spans 11 amino acids. The CDR3 region has the DNA TGTAGTGGCGGGGGCGCCGACGAGCAGTACTTC. This codes for CSGGGADEQYF.

This chain connects TRBV7-2 to TRBJ2-7, with D unclear. This CDR3 has 12 amino acids. With 5 bases removed from V and 6 bases from J, the gap between germline ends came to 11 bases. Germline V gives CDR1 SGHTA, CDR2 FQGNSA. CDR3 protein: CASSPRIREQYF. In nucleotides, the CDR3 is TGTGCCAGCAGCCCCCGGATTCGCGAGCAGTACTTC.

Ten or more counts support this clonotype. The genes are TRBV12-3 or TRBV12-4 and TRBJ2-1; D could derive from TRBD1 or TRBD2 (5 bases each). Trimming left V 6 bases short and J 4 bases short, with 19 bases between. The CDR3 has 16 residues. The CDR3: CASSLTSGRSYNEQFF. Here the CDR3 DNA reads TGTGCCAGCAGCCTAACGTCGGGACGGAGTTACAATGAGCAGTTCTTC.

The chain has TRBV27 and TRBJ2-1; TRBD2 agrees at 8 bases. The germline gives CDR1 MNHEY, CDR2 SMNVEV (reference sequence). V lost 5 bases, J lost 7 bases, and 7 bases stayed unmatched. The CDR3 loop spans 14 amino acids. The CDR3 is CASSESGRVNEQFF. The CDR3 nucleotides are TGTGCCAGCAGTGAAAGCGGGAGAGTAAATGAGCAGTTCTTC.

To note about this clonotype: This may arise from a read error, as a much more abundant clone is one base away. This chain uses TRBV20-1 with TRBJ1-2, with unresolved D. Germline lookup yields CDR1 DFQATT and CDR2 SNEGSKA (reference sequence). The V end lost 2 bases, the J end lost 9 bases, and 13 bases lay between the germline ends. The CDR3 sequence is 12 residues long. CDR3 DNA sequence: TGCAGTGCTAGACCACTCCAAGGGAGCTACACCTTC. It translates to CSARPLQGSYTF.